These T cell receptor beta chains were read from a single sample in a study of neurological immune-mediated disorders. One entry per CDR3 protein, called by TCRdb with MiXCR from the 5' RACE reads. The sample comprises roughly 120,000 distinct CDR3 sequences, roughly 3.2% of which are singletons, and over 1% rests with the top ten. Sequences were obtained from PBMCs. The origin of the receptors is a woman aged 30 to 39 with multiple sclerosis. The CDR3 runs from the conserved cysteine through the conserved F or W. The D gene is left open where the match is weak. Only some rows state a clone size, as once, few, many or a class for expanded clones.

clone size	V gene	J gene	D gene	CDR3 protein	CDR3 DNA
many	TRBV5-1	TRBJ2-2	-	CASSSPLRDNTGELFF	TGCGCCAGCAGCTCCCCCTTGCGGGACAACACCGGGGAGCTGTTTTTT
many	TRBV6-2/TRBV6-3	TRBJ1-5	TRBD1	CATTGPNRGNNQPQHF	TGTGCCACCACGGGGCCAAACAGGGGTAACAATCAGCCCCAGCATTTT
-	TRBV3-1	TRBJ2-5	TRBD2	CASSPRTSGGLTATQYF	TGTGCCAGCAGCCCGAGGACTAGCGGGGGCCTTACGGCGACCCAGTACTTC
few	TRBV6-6	TRBJ2-3	-	CASSLPPGSGTDTQYF	TGTGCCAGCAGTTTACCCCCCGGGTCCGGCACAGATACGCAGTATTTT
many	TRBV13	TRBJ2-7	-	CASSPPWGVQEYF	TGTGCCAGCAGCCCCCCTTGGGGGGTTCAGGAATACTTC
many	TRBV15	TRBJ2-2	TRBD1	CATSRRDRVKTGELFF	TGTGCCACCAGCAGAAGGGACAGGGTAAAGACCGGGGAGCTGTTTTTT
many	TRBV20-1	TRBJ1-4	-	CSASGSTETNEKLFF	TGCAGTGCTAGTGGCAGCACAGAAACTAATGAAAAACTGTTTTTT
many	TRBV9	TRBJ2-4	-	CASSRGGGNIQYF	TGTGCCAGCAGTAGAGGAGGGGGAAACATTCAGTACTTC
many	TRBV20-1	TRBJ2-3	TRBD2	CSAPALTSATDTQYF	TGCAGTGCTCCCGCTCTGACTAGCGCCACAGATACGCAGTATTTT
many	TRBV15	TRBJ2-3	-	CATSRVAGSYTDTQYF	TGTGCCACCAGCAGAGTAGCAGGCAGCTACACAGATACGCAGTATTTT